A selection of T cell receptor beta chains follows, all from one sample in a study of T cell changes during pregnancy in multiple sclerosis. Libraries were prepared by immunoSEQ multiplex PCR; TCRdb keeps only in-frame clonotypes and omits some of them. The table shows some 29,000 clones, with roughly 89% occurring only once. The sample was CD4+ T cells from peripheral blood mononuclear cells, taken in the first trimester of pregnancy. Every receptor here comes from a female donor in good health, enrolled as a control in a pregnancy study. Both conserved end residues are part of each CDR3. Each record gives: CDR3 DNA, CDR3 protein, clone size, J gene, D gene, V gene. The D gene is left open where the match is weak. Rows give clone size only sometimes, using once, few, many, or a class for an expanded clone.

TGTGCCAGCAGCTCGGGACTGGCCTACAATGAGCAGTTCTTC | CASSSGLAYNEQFF | NA | TRBJ2-1 | NA | TRBV11-3
TGTGCCAGCAGCCTTGGGGGGAGCGGAGGGTCCTACGAGCAGTACTTC | CASSLGGSGGSYEQYF | NA | TRBJ2-7 | NA | TRBV5-4
TGTGCCAGCAGTGTTCTGGGGACTTCAGGTGTTTCGCAGTACTTC | CASSVLGTSGVSQYF | NA | TRBJ2-7 | NA | TRBV2
TGTGCCAGCAGTGGAGCGGGGGGGACCTACGAGCAGTACTTC | CASSGAGGTYEQYF | NA | TRBJ2-7 | TRBD2 | TRBV6-5
TGTGCCAGCCGCTCCTCGGACAGGGCTATCTACGAGCAGTACTTC | CASRSSDRAIYEQYF | NA | TRBJ2-7 | TRBD1 | TRBV6-6
TGTGCCAGCAGTGAAGCTCCGCACGGGGTAGACAATGAGCAGTTCTTC | CASSEAPHGVDNEQFF | few | TRBJ2-1 | NA | TRBV6-1
TGTGCCAGCAGTTTAATGCGGCAAGCCTACGAGCAGTACTTC | CASSLMRQAYEQYF | NA | TRBJ2-7 | NA | TRBV27
TGTGCCAGCAGCAAAGCCCCCGGGAGCGGATACGAGCAGTACTTC | CASSKAPGSGYEQYF | NA | TRBJ2-7 | NA | TRBV21-1
TGTGCCAGCAGCCTCGAACAGGGTCCTGGTACGCAGTATTTT | CASSLEQGPGTQYF | NA | TRBJ2-3 | NA | TRBV5-4
TGTGCCAGCGAGGGGACAGGGGTCGTTAATGAGCAGTTCTTC | CASEGTGVVNEQFF | NA | TRBJ2-1 | TRBD1 | TRBV18
TGTGCCACGGGACAACCTTACAATGAGCAGTTCTTC | CATGQPYNEQFF | NA | TRBJ2-1 | NA | TRBV2
TGCGCCATCCACCCCCGGGACAGGGGATGCGCTAGCACAGATACGCAGTATTTT | CAIHPRDRGCASTDTQYF | once | TRBJ2-3 | TRBD1 | TRBV10-1
TGTGCCAGCAGCTTGGGAGAGTTAGAGACCCAGTACTTC | CASSLGELETQYF | once | TRBJ2-5 | NA | TRBV11-1
TGTGCCAGCAGCTTGGTTGGCCTCTCTGGAAACACCATATATTTT | CASSLVGLSGNTIYF | NA | TRBJ1-3 | NA | TRBV5-4
TGTGCCAGCGGAAGTGGCGGTCGGGGGCCCCAGCATTTT | CASGSGGRGPQHF | NA | TRBJ1-5 | NA | TRBV27
TGCGCCAGCAGCCCCACGGACTCAGGGGAGCTGTTTTTT | CASSPTDSGELFF | once | TRBJ2-2 | NA | TRBV5-1
TGTGCCAGCAGTGAAAGGGCTAGCGGGGGGGCCGGATTATGGAGAGAGACCCAGTACTTC | CASSERASGGAGLWRETQYF | medium-sized | TRBJ2-5 | TRBD2 | TRBV6-1
TGTGCCAGCAAACCGGGACTAGCGTCCAATGAGCAGTTCTTC | CASKPGLASNEQFF | NA | TRBJ2-1 | TRBD2 | TRBV7-3
TGTGCCAGCAGCTCGGGACTAGCGGGGAATAGGCAGTATTTT | CASSSGLAGNRQYF | NA | TRBJ2-3 | TRBD2 | TRBV11-2
TGCGCCAGCAGCCTCTCCGGGACACCCAAAGGATCTAGCACAGATACGCAGTATTTT | CASSLSGTPKGSSTDTQYF | NA | TRBJ2-3 | NA | TRBV5-1
TGTGCCTGGAGTTCACCCGGCGGTTATAACACTGAAGCTTTCTTT | CAWSSPGGYNTEAFF | few | TRBJ1-1 | NA | TRBV30
TGTGCCAGCAAATCTAGCGAGGCGACCGGGGAGCTGTTTTTT | CASKSSEATGELFF | once | TRBJ2-2 | NA | TRBV25-1
TGTGCCAGCAGCTTTGAACAGGGCTACGAGCAGTACTTC | CASSFEQGYEQYF | NA | TRBJ2-7 | NA | TRBV11-2
TGCGCCAGCAGCTTGGTGGCAGGGGACTACGAGCAGTACTTC | CASSLVAGDYEQYF | NA | TRBJ2-7 | NA | TRBV5-1
TGTGCCTGGAGTGTCGACGGAGCCTACGAGCAGTACTTC | CAWSVDGAYEQYF | NA | TRBJ2-7 | NA | TRBV30
TGTGCCTGGAGTGTCGCCGGACTAGCAATCGGTGAGCAGTTCTTC | CAWSVAGLAIGEQFF | NA | TRBJ2-1 | TRBD2 | TRBV30
TGTGCCAGTAGCCCCCGGGGAGCGGGAGGTTACAATGAGCAGTTCTTC | CASSPRGAGGYNEQFF | NA | TRBJ2-1 | TRBD2 | TRBV19
TGTGCCAGTGGACAGACGAACACTGAAGCTTTCTTT | CASGQTNTEAFF | NA | TRBJ1-1 | NA | TRBV4-2
TGCGCCAGCAGCCCCATGGGACAGGGGTCCCACGAGCAGTACTTC | CASSPMGQGSHEQYF | NA | TRBJ2-7 | TRBD1 | TRBV5-1
TGTGCCAGCAGTTTAACAGGAGATCAGCCCCAGCATTTT | CASSLTGDQPQHF | NA | TRBJ1-5 | NA | TRBV27
TGTGCCAGCCGACTAGTTGTCGGGGAGCTGTTTTTT | CASRLVVGELFF | NA | TRBJ2-2 | NA | TRBV2
TGTGCCAGCAGCCCCCACACAGGGAGCAACCAGCCCCAGCATTTT | CASSPHTGSNQPQHF | NA | TRBJ1-5 | NA | TRBV7-2
TGTGCCAGCAGTGGTCCCGGGGACTACACCTTC | CASSGPGDYTF | NA | TRBJ1-2 | NA | TRBV25-1
TGTGCCAGCAGTCGGAGGGGAAGCTACGAGCAGTACTTC | CASSRRGSYEQYF | NA | TRBJ2-7 | NA | TRBV27
TGTGCCAGCAGTTATACGGAGGGGTTTGAAGCTTTCTTT | CASSYTEGFEAFF | NA | TRBJ1-1 | NA | TRBV28
TGTGCCAGTACCCGGGGGACAGGGGAAGGCTACACCTTC | CASTRGTGEGYTF | NA | TRBJ1-2 | TRBD1 | TRBV19
TGTGCCAGCAGTCCCGGAGCTCTAGGTTATGGCTACACCTTC | CASSPGALGYGYTF | NA | TRBJ1-2 | NA | TRBV28
TGTGCCAGCAGCTTGGAGCTAGCTACATACAATGAGCAGTTCTTC | CASSLELATYNEQFF | NA | TRBJ2-1 | NA | TRBV5-4
TGTGCCCCCGCACGCCAGGGTCCTGAGCAGTTCTTC | CAPARQGPEQFF | NA | TRBJ2-1 | NA | TRBV10-3